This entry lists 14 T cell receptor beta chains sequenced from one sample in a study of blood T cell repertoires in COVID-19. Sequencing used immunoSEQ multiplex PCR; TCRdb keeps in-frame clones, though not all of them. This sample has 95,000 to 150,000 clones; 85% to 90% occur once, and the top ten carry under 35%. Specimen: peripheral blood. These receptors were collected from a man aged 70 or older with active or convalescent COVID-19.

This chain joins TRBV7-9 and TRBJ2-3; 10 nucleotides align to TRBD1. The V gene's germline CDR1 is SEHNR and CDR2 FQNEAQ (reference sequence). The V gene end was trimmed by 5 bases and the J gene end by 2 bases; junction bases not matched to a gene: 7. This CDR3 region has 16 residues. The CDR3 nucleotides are TGTGCCAGCAGCCTAGAGGGACAGGGGTTCACAGATACGCAGTATTTT. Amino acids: CASSLEGQGFTDTQYF.

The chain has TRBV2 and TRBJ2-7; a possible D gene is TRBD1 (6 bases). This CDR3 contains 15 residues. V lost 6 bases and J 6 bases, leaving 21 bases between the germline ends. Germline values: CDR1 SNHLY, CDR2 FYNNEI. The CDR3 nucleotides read TGTGCCAGCAGCGCCGGTAGGACAGCCTTGTCCGAGCAGTACTTC. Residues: CASSAGRTALSEQYF.

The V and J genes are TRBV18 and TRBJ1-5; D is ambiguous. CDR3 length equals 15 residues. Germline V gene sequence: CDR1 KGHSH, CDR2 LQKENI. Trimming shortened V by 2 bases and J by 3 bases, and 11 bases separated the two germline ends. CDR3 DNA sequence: TGTGCCAGCTCACCATCCGGGGATTACAATCAGCCCCAGCATTTT. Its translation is CASSPSGDYNQPQHF.

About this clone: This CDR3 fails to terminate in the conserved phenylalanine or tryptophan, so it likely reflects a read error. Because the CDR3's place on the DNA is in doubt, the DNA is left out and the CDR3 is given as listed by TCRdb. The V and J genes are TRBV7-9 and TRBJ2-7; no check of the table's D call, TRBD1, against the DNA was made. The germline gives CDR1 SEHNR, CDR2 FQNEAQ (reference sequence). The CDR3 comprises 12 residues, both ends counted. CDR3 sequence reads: CASSISGTGITL.

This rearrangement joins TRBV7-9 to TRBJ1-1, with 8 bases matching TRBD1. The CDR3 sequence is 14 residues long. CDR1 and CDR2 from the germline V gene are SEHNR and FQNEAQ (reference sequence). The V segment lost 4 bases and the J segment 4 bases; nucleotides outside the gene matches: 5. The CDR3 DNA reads TGTGCCAGCAGCTCAAACACAGGGGGCACTGAAGCTTTCTTT. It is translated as CASSSNTGGTEAFF.

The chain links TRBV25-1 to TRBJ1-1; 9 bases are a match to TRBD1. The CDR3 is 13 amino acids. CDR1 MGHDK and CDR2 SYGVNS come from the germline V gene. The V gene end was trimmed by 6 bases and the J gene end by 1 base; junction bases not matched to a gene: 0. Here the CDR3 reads CASRGQGNTEAFF. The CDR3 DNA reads TGTGCCAGCAGGGGACAGGGGAACACTGAAGCTTTCTTT.

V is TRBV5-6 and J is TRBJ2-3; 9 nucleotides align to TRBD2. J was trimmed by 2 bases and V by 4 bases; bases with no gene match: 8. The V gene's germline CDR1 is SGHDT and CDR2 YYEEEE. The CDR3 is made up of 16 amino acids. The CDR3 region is CASSQAASGNTDTQYF. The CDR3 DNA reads TGTGCCAGCAGCCAGGCGGCTAGCGGGAACACAGATACGCAGTATTTT.

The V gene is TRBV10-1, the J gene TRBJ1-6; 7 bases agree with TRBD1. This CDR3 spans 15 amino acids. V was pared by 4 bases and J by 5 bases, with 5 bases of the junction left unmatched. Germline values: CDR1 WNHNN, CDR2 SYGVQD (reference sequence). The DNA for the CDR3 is TGCGCCAGCAGTGCCCGGACAGGAGATAATTCACCCCTCCACTTT. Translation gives CASSARTGDNSPLHF.

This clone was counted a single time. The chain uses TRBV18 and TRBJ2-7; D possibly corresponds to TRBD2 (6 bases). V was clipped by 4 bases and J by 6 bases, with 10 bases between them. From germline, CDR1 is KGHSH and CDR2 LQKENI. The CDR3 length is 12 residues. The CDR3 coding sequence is TGTGCCAGCTCACTGACTAGTGGCGAGCAGTACTTC. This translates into CASSLTSGEQYF.

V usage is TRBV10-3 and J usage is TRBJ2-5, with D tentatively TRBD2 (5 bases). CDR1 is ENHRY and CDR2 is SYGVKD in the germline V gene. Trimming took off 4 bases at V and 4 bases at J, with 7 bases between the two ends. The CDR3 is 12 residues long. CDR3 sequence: CAISVGGETQYF. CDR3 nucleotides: TGTGCCATCAGTGTTGGAGGAGAGACCCAGTACTTC.

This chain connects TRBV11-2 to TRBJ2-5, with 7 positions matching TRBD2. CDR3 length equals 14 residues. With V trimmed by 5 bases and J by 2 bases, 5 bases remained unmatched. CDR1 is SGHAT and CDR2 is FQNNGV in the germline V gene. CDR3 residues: CASSTGTMQETQYF. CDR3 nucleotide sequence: TGTGCCAGCAGCACCGGGACTATGCAAGAGACCCAGTACTTC.

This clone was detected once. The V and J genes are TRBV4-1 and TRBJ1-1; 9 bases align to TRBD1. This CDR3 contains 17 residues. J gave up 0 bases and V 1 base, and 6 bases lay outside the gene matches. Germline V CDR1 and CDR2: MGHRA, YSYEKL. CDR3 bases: TGCGCCAGCAGCCAAGGGACAGGGGCGGATTTGAACACTGAAGCTTTCTTT. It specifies CASSQGTGADLNTEAFF.

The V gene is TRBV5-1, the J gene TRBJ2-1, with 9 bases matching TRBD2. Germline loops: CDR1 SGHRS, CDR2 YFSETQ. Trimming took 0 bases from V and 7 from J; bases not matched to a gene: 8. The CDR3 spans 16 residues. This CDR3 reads CASSLALAGGFNEQFF. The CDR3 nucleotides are TGCGCCAGCAGCTTGGCCTTGGCGGGAGGGTTTAATGAGCAGTTCTTC.

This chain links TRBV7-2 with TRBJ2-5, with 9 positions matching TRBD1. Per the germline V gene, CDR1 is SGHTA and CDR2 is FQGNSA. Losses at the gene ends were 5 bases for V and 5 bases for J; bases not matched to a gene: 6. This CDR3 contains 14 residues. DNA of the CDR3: TGTGCCAGCAGCACAGACAGGGGGAGGGAGACCCAGTACTTC. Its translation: CASSTDRGRETQYF.